The 10 T cell receptor beta chains below come from one sample, sequenced in a study of T-cell memory formation after mild COVID-19. TCRdb processed the 5' RACE reads anew with MiXCR; each CDR3 protein has one entry. The table has fewer than 650,000 distinct CDR3 sequences, 20% to 25% seen once. Sequencing was performed on PBMCs or a T cell subset sorted from them (not recorded which). The receptor set was obtained from an adult woman who had mild COVID-19 (a few samples of this study predate the infection). Cell type and time point are not known.

A few counts support this clonotype. CDR3 amino acids: CSALRDPHTGELFF. Written as DNA, the CDR3 is TGCAGTGCTTTGAGGGACCCACACACCGGGGAGCTGTTTTTT. This chain uses TRBV20-1 with TRBJ2-2, with D possibly called TRBD1 or TRBD2 (5 bases each). Trimming removed 5 bases at V and 3 bases at J, with 13 bases between. The CDR3 is 14 amino acids. The germline gives CDR1 DFQATT, CDR2 SNEGSKA (reference sequence).

There are a few counts of this clonotype. The rearrangement joins TRBV29-1 to TRBJ2-5; D perhaps matches TRBD1 (5 bases). Trimming shortened V by 3 bases and J by 1 base, and 9 bases separated the two germline ends. Germline V gene lookup returns CDR1 SQVTM and CDR2 ANQGSEA. The CDR3 is 13 amino acids. The CDR3 region has the DNA TGCAGCGTTGATAGGGGTCTCCAAGAGACCCAGTACTTC. This codes for CSVDRGLQETQYF.

The rearrangement uses TRBV20-1 and TRBJ2-7, with TRBD1 matching over 8 bases. Germline CDR1 DFQATT, CDR2 SNEGSKA (reference sequence). V lost 6 bases to trimming and J lost 2 bases; unmatched junction nucleotides: 9. This CDR3 contains 14 residues. The CDR3 sequence is CSASSGTGPYEQYF. The CDR3, as DNA: TGCAGTGCATCCTCCGGGACAGGACCCTACGAGCAGTACTTC.

This clonotype came up a few times. The chain is built from TRBV5-6 and TRBJ2-7, with D unresolved. CDR1 and CDR2 (germline): SGHDT, YYEEEE. Trimming left V 2 bases short and J 7 bases short, with 22 bases between. This CDR3 spans 16 amino acids. The CDR3 is CASSFDLGVVPGEQYF. DNA of the CDR3: TGTGCCAGCAGCTTCGACCTAGGAGTGGTGCCAGGAGAGCAGTACTTC.

This chain joins TRBV7-7 and TRBJ2-2; no definite D call. Germline-derived CDR1 and CDR2 are SSHAT and FNYEAQ (reference sequence). Trimming cost V 4 bases and J 4 bases, with 7 bases left between them. This CDR3 contains 13 residues. This CDR3 is CASSSAPTGELFF. The CDR3 bases are TGTGCCAGCAGCTCCGCGCCCACCGGGGAGCTGTTTTTT.

This clonotype has more than one count but fewer than ten. The CDR3 here is CASSQIPLSRYGYTF. CDR3 nucleotides: TGTGCCAGCAGCCAGATCCCTTTAAGCCGGTATGGCTACACCTTC. The chain joins TRBV7-3 to TRBJ1-2, with unresolved D. Germline V gene lookup returns CDR1 SGHTA and CDR2 FQGTGA. The V and J ends lost 5 bases and 5 bases respectively, with 18 bases between them. The CDR3 consists of 15 residues.

This sequence joins TRBV5-1 and TRBJ2-7; 8 nucleotides align to TRBD1. With 4 bases clipped from V and 2 bases from J, the junction kept 17 bases outside the gene matches. The CDR3 runs to 18 residues. Looked up from germline, CDR1 is SGHRS and CDR2 is YFSETQ. The CDR3 sequence is CASSPKTGELRTPYEQYF. DNA of the CDR3: TGCGCCAGCAGCCCGAAGACAGGGGAACTTCGAACCCCCTACGAGCAGTACTTC.

This rearrangement joins TRBV5-1 to TRBJ2-1; no clear D. Trimming left V 4 bases short and J 0 bases short, with 14 bases between. The V gene's germline CDR1 is SGHRS and CDR2 YFSETQ. The CDR3 length is 16 residues. The CDR3 here is CASSTSPRSSYNEQFF. CDR3 sequence (DNA): TGCGCCAGCAGCACCTCCCCCCGGAGCTCCTACAATGAGCAGTTCTTC.

This clonotype has only a few counts. The chain links TRBV18 to TRBJ2-7; 8 positions agree with TRBD1. The V segment lost 4 bases and the J segment 5 bases; nucleotides outside the gene matches: 4. Per the germline V gene, CDR1 is KGHSH and CDR2 is LQKENI. The CDR3 sequence is 13 residues long. CDR3: CASSLGQGDEQYF. The CDR3 DNA reads as TGTGCCAGCTCACTCGGACAGGGCGACGAGCAGTACTTC.

This clonotype has just a few counts. In DNA, the CDR3 is TGTGCCAGCAGCCCAACTCTCCCACCGACGGGACTCCGGACCGGGGAGCTGTTTTTT. Translated, it gives CASSPTLPPTGLRTGELFF. V and J are TRBV11-2 and TRBJ2-2; D perhaps matches TRBD2 (6 bases). The germline CDR1 and CDR2 sequences are SGHAT and FQNNGV. The CDR3 is made up of 19 amino acids. The V end lost 5 bases, the J end lost 5 bases, and 27 bases lay between the germline ends.